This is a list of T cell receptor beta chains from one sample in a study of lymphopenia after photon versus proton radiotherapy. Measured with immunoSEQ multiplex PCR; TCRdb has only the in-frame clones, and not every one. The table includes tens of thousands of clones, approximately 91% detected once. This material consisted of peripheral blood, taken from a patient treated with photon-based radiotherapy. The receptors originated from a woman in her 70s with pancreatic cancer. Both conserved end residues are part of each CDR3. Fields, in order: CDR3 protein, J gene, V gene, clone size. Part of the rows lack a size; the others show once, few, many or a class for expanded clones.

CDR3: CASMNGVAKNIQYF; J: TRBJ2-4; V: TRBV18; size: .
CDR3: CASSLIATAGGDYGYTF; J: TRBJ1-2; V: TRBV5-1; size: .
CDR3: CASSLVGSGLETQYF; J: TRBJ2-5; V: TRBV5-6; size: .
CDR3: CASSLALMDEQFF; J: TRBJ2-1; V: TRBV7-2; size: .
CDR3: CAGRLEVITEAFF; J: TRBJ1-1; V: TRBV30; size: .
CDR3: CASSYGADNSPLHF; J: TRBJ1-6; V: TRBV6-6; size: once
CDR3: CSVVVSSSYNEQFF; J: TRBJ2-1; V: TRBV29-1; size: .
CDR3: CASSVTGGMGETQYF; J: TRBJ2-5; V: TRBV9; size: .
CDR3: CASSLTGANVLTF; J: TRBJ2-6; V: TRBV7-3; size: .
CDR3: CASSQDSGSSDNEQFF; J: TRBJ2-1; V: TRBV4-1; size: .
CDR3: CASSLGDRSFQETQYF; J: TRBJ2-5; V: TRBV7-9; size: .
CDR3: CASSQPDAILSEQFF; J: TRBJ2-1; V: TRBV4-1; size: .
CDR3: CASSPDYSSTDTQYF; J: TRBJ2-3; V: TRBV18; size: once
CDR3: CASSSRTDGNSPLHF; J: TRBJ1-6; V: TRBV7-3; size: .
CDR3: CATSRVGQGGTEAFF; J: TRBJ1-1; V: TRBV15; size: .
CDR3: CASSLWGGGTEAFF; J: TRBJ1-1; V: TRBV27; size: .
CDR3: CASSLRLSRGGQTEAFF; J: TRBJ1-1; V: TRBV27; size: .